One sample yielded the 19 T cell receptor beta chains listed below, sequenced in a study of cytomegalovirus exposure and HLA in healthy donors. This PCR relied on a set of 60 Vbeta primers and 13 Jbeta primers. The assay was immunoSEQ multiplex PCR, and TCRdb's table has in-frame clones only and misses some. The sample includes about 220,000 clones, around 80% seen only once; the top ten take 0.55% to 0.75%. The specimen sequenced was PBMCs. These receptors all come from a man between 18 and 35 years old in good health and CMV-seronegative.

The genes are TRBV27 and TRBJ1-1, with D tentatively TRBD1 (6 bases). Trimming took off 5 bases at V and 9 bases at J, with 10 bases between the two ends. This CDR3 has 11 amino acids. Germline assignment: CDR1 MNHEY and CDR2 SMNVEV (reference sequence). CDR3 in DNA: TGTGCCAGCAGTCTCAGGGGCCAAGCTTTCTTT. This codes for CASSLRGQAFF.

V is TRBV28 and J is TRBJ2-1; 8 bases line up with TRBD2. V lost 6 bases, J lost 3 bases, and 16 bases stayed unmatched. Germline CDR1 reads MDHEN; CDR2 reads SYDVKM. This CDR3 spans 18 amino acids. The CDR3 here is CASRRTPFRLASYNEQFF. The CDR3 DNA sequence: TGTGCCAGCAGGCGCACCCCCTTTAGACTAGCGAGCTACAATGAGCAGTTCTTC.

V gene TRBV11-2 combines with J gene TRBJ2-1; 7 bases fit TRBD2. This CDR3 contains 16 residues. V lost 1 base, J lost 3 bases, and 6 bases stayed unmatched. Germline lookup yields CDR1 SGHAT and CDR2 FQNNGV. The DNA for the CDR3 is TGTGCCAGCAGCTTAGTGGGGGGGAGGGGCTACAATGAGCAGTTCTTC. Residues: CASSLVGGRGYNEQFF.

CDR3 DNA: TGCGCCAGCAGCCAAGCAGGGGGCGTCAACTATGGCTACACCTTC. Translated, it gives CASSQAGGVNYGYTF. The chain employs TRBV4-1 and TRBJ1-2, with 8 nucleotides matching TRBD1. Germline trimming cut 1 base from V and 2 bases from J; bases unmatched to any gene: 3. Germline V gene data show CDR1 as MGHRA and CDR2 as YSYEKL. This CDR3 is built from 15 residues.

The chain combines TRBV5-4 with TRBJ2-7; TRBD2 aligns across 9 bases. Trimming removed 4 bases from V and 4 bases from J; junction bases left unmatched: 6. This CDR3 comprises 14 residues. Germline CDR1 is SGHNT and CDR2 is YYREEE (reference sequence). The CDR3: CASSQAGGQYEQYF. The CDR3 DNA is TGTGCCAGCAGCCAAGCGGGAGGTCAGTACGAGCAGTACTTC.

This clone was found a few times. Relative to the germline gene, one junction end is altered; a read error may explain this. The gene calls are TRBV27 and TRBJ1-2; 11 bases agree with TRBD1. CDR1 is MNHEY and CDR2 is SMNVEV in the germline V gene (reference sequence). This CDR3 spans 16 amino acids. CDR3 amino acids: CASSQTPPGQGALLSF. The CDR3 DNA sequence: TGTGCCAGCAGTCAGACACCTCCAGGACAGGGGGCCCTGCTCTCCTTC.

This clone was observed a handful of times. The genes are TRBV9 and TRBJ1-5, with 9 bases identical to TRBD1. The CDR3 is made up of 16 amino acids. The junction had 8 bases not matched to a gene; V was cut back by 5 bases and J by 2 bases. CDR1 is SGDLS, CDR2 YYNGEE, per germline. For the CDR3, the DNA is TGTGCCAGCAGTGTGAAGTGGACAGGGGGCAATCAGCCCCAGCATTTT. Amino acids: CASSVKWTGGNQPQHF.

V usage is TRBV5-1 and J usage is TRBJ2-1; TRBD1 agrees at 8 bases. The CDR3 length is 15 residues. The germline V gene has CDR1 SGHRS and CDR2 YFSETQ. J was trimmed by 1 base and V by 4 bases; bases with no gene match: 4. DNA for the CDR3: TGCGCCAGCAGCCTCCGGGACAGGTCCTACAATGAGCAGTTCTTC. It encodes CASSLRDRSYNEQFF.

This clone was observed a handful of times. The V and J genes are TRBV2 and TRBJ2-3; TRBD2 might be the D (5 bases). The CDR3 length is 13 residues. V lost 7 bases to trimming and J lost 5 bases, with 13 bases between them. Germline loops: CDR1 SNHLY, CDR2 FYNNEI. As DNA, the CDR3 is TGTGCCAGCATCCGCCAAGGGAGAGATACGCAGTATTTT. Amino acids: CASIRQGRDTQYF.

The chain joins TRBV4-1 to TRBJ1-3, with no clear D. The CDR3 sequence is 16 residues long. With 4 bases removed from V and 4 bases from J, the gap between germline ends came to 17 bases. Per the germline V gene, CDR1 is MGHRA and CDR2 is YSYEKL. CDR3 in amino acids: CASSPAGGGLGNTIYF. The CDR3 bases are TGCGCCAGCAGCCCGGCCGGAGGTGGTCTGGGAAACACCATATATTTT.

This chain links TRBV10-2 with TRBJ2-6; 7 bases fit TRBD1. This CDR3 has 17 amino acids. Germline loops: CDR1 WSHSY, CDR2 SAAADI. V lost 6 bases to trimming and J lost 0 bases; unmatched junction nucleotides: 8. CDR3 nucleotides: TGCGCCAGCAGCCCCGGGACAGCATCCTCTGGGGCCAACGTCCTGACTTTC. Translated: CASSPGTASSGANVLTF.

The gene calls are TRBV11-1 and TRBJ2-5, with 10 bases aligning to TRBD2. The DNA end is a closer match to TRBJ2-7, so the J assignment may be wrong. CDR1 is SGHAT, CDR2 FQDESV, per germline (reference sequence). The CDR3 runs 16 residues. The chain's CDR3 is CASSLGLAGSSYEQYF. In DNA, the CDR3 is TGTGCCAGCAGCTTAGGACTAGCGGGTTCCTCCTACGAGCAGTACTTC.

The chain employs TRBV2 and TRBJ2-7; D call uncertain. Trimming removed 7 bases at V and 4 bases at J, with 8 bases between. The CDR3 length is 11 residues. Germline CDR1 reads SNHLY; CDR2 reads FYNNEI. The DNA for the CDR3 is TGTGCCAGCAATCGCGCTTACGAGCAGTACTTC. Protein sequence: CASNRAYEQYF.

The chain is built from TRBV6-6 and TRBJ1-1; D unclear. The V end lost 6 bases, the J end lost 4 bases, and 9 bases lay between the germline ends. The length of the CDR3 is 12 residues. Germline V gives CDR1 MNHNY, CDR2 SVGAGI (reference sequence). DNA of the CDR3: TGTGCCAGCAGCCTCTCCGGCACTGAAGCTTTCTTT. Its protein product is CASSLSGTEAFF.

The chain has TRBV10-3 and TRBJ1-1, with TRBD1 identical over 10 bases. The ends lost 4 bases at V and 4 bases at J; junction bases unmatched: 3. Germline V lookup: CDR1 ENHRY, CDR2 SYGVKD. The CDR3 totals 14 residues. The CDR3: CAISGTGGGTEAFF. The DNA of the CDR3 is TGTGCCATCAGTGGGACAGGGGGAGGCACTGAAGCTTTCTTT.

This chain connects TRBV19 to TRBJ1-5; possibly TRBD1 for D (5 bases). There are 16 residues in the CDR3. Germline CDR1 reads LNHDA; CDR2 reads SQIVND (reference sequence). Between the trimmed V and J ends, which lost 0 bases and 2 bases, there was a span of 11 bases. CDR3 sequence reads: CASSIEVQVGNQPQHF. The CDR3 DNA follows: TGTGCCAGTAGTATAGAAGTACAGGTGGGCAATCAGCCCCAGCATTTT.

V usage is TRBV5-1 and J usage is TRBJ2-1; D is unresolved. V lost 2 bases and J 10 bases, leaving 13 bases between the germline ends. Germline values: CDR1 SGHRS, CDR2 YFSETQ. The CDR3 is made up of 13 amino acids. DNA for the CDR3: TGCGCCAGCAGCTTCCTCGGAGACGGCGAGCAGTTCTTC. Amino acid sequence: CASSFLGDGEQFF.

The V gene is TRBV5-1, the J gene TRBJ2-1, with 7 bases that match TRBD1. From germline, CDR1 is SGHRS and CDR2 YFSETQ. The length of the CDR3 is 15 residues. With 7 bases clipped from V and 4 bases from J, the junction kept 11 bases outside the gene matches. The CDR3 spells CASGETGTDYNEQFF. CDR3 DNA: TGCGCCAGCGGCGAAACCGGGACAGATTACAATGAGCAGTTCTTC.

Note on this clone: This CDR3 fails to terminate in the conserved phenylalanine or tryptophan, so it likely reflects a read error. No DNA is shown, since the ends of the CDR3 on it are uncertain; the CDR3 is the one TCRdb lists. V gene TRBV6-1 combines with J gene TRBJ2-7; TRBD2, the table's D call, lacks a check against the DNA. The CDR3 is 10 amino acids in total, end residues counted. CDR1 is MNHNS, CDR2 SASEGT, per germline. CDR3 protein: CASSERSLVY.